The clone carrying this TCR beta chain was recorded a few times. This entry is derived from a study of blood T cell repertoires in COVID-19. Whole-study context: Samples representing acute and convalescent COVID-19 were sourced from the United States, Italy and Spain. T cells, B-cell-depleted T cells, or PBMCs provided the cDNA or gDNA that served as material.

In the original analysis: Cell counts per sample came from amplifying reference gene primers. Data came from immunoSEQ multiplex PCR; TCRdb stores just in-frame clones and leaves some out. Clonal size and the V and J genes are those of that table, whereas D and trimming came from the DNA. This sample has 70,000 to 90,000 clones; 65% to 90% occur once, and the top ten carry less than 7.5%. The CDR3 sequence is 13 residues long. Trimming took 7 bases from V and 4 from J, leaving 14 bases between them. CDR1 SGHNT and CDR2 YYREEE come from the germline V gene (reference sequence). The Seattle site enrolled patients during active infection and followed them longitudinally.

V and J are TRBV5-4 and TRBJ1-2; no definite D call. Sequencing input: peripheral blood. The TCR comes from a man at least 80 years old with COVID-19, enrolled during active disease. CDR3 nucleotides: TGTGCCAGCGGCTCGGCGGGGTTCTATGGCTACACCTTC. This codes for CASGSAGFYGYTF. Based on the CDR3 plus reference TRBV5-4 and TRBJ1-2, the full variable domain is ETGVTQSPTHLIKTRGQQVTLRCSSQSGHNTVSWYQQALGQGPQFIFQYYREEENGRGNFPPRFSGLQFPNYSSELNVNALELDDSALYLCASGSAGFYGYTFGSGTRLTVV.